Below, 24 T cell receptor beta chains from the same sample are listed, as sequenced in a study of tumor-infiltrating lymphocytes in primary liver carcinoma. TCR beta cDNA was prepared out of 500 ng total RNA by means of a constant-region primer. Three nested multiplex PCR rounds, a slightly modified ARM-PCR method, built the TCR beta libraries. In the first two PCR rounds, TRBV1-TRBV30 forward primers were paired with a C-beta reverse primer, and each round lasted around 10 cycles. Via MiXCR, TCRdb re-called the multiplex PCR reads, giving one row per CDR3 protein. The sample has 95,000 to 100,000 distinct CDR3 sequences, about 62% seen once. For each extraction, RNA and DNA were obtained together from 20-30 mg of unsorted bulk tissue. Sequencing input: liver tumor tissue from sampling region 2. Subset described: tumor region T2, inferior pole. The receptors shown here come from a woman in her fifties or sixties with primary liver carcinoma and hepatitis B virus infection.

Comments on this clonotype: Possible read error: a much larger clone is one base away. CDR3 sequence reads: CAIPRDRVQDEQYF. The CDR3 DNA follows: TGTGCCATCCCCAGGGACAGGGTGCAAGACGAGCAGTACTTC. V usage is TRBV6-9 and J usage is TRBJ2-7; the match to TRBD1 covers 9 bases. CDR1 and CDR2 (germline): MNHGY, SVAAGI. The CDR3 is made up of 14 amino acids. V shed 10 bases and J 5 bases; nucleotides not matched to a gene: 12.

The gene calls are TRBV6-1 and TRBJ2-1; 10 bases match TRBD2. Germline values: CDR1 MNHNS, CDR2 SASEGT. The V segment lost 1 base and the J segment 8 bases; nucleotides outside the gene matches: 14. The CDR3 is 18 residues long. DNA of the CDR3: TGTGCCAGCAGTGAAGAAACGCTAGCGGGAGTGTCTATGGATGAGCAGTTCTTC. This gives the protein CASSEETLAGVSMDEQFF.

On this clonotype: The CDR3 end shows no conserved phenylalanine or tryptophan, and so a read error is likely. The chain joins TRBV28 to TRBJ1-1; TRBD1 agrees at 7 bases. The CDR3 is 17 amino acids. The germline V gene has CDR1 MDHEN and CDR2 SYDVKM. Germline trimming cut 7 bases from V and 4 bases from J; bases unmatched to any gene: 18. The CDR3 sequence is CASTKAPVGQVTTEAFS. The CDR3 DNA is TGTGCCAGCACCAAGGCGCCGGTAGGACAGGTGACCACTGAAGCTTTCTCT.

Notes on this clonotype: Because it lacks the conserved phenylalanine or tryptophan at the end, this CDR3 is likely a read error. Because the CDR3's place on the DNA is in doubt, the DNA is left out and the CDR3 is given as listed by TCRdb. This chain links TRBV11-2 with TRBJ2-5. The germline gives CDR1 SGHAT, CDR2 FQNNGV. The CDR3 sequence runs 13 residues, both termini included. The CDR3 reads CTSSLESKGTQHL.

On this clonotype: An end of the junction differs from the germline gene, which may be a read error. The chain recombines TRBV12-3 or TRBV12-4 with TRBJ2-7; D gene uncertain. This CDR3 comprises 11 residues. The chain's CDR3 is CASTPGTERYF. In nucleotides, the CDR3 is TGTGCCAGCACACCAGGTACCGAGCGGTACTTC.

With respect to this clonotype: A junction end diverges from the germline sequence, so it may reflect a read error. This chain uses TRBV12-3 or TRBV12-4 with TRBJ2-3; 9 bases agree with TRBD2. This CDR3 spans 18 amino acids. The CDR3 sequence is CTSRDGTSRRGSTDTQYF. The DNA for the CDR3 is TGTACCAGCAGGGATGGGACTAGCAGGAGGGGGAGCACAGATACGCAGTATTTT.

As for this clonotype: A much larger clone lies one base from this, so it may be a read error. V is TRBV7-9 and J is TRBJ2-7; TRBD2 might be the D (6 bases). Trimming removed 4 bases at V and 9 bases at J, with 16 bases between. Germline V gives CDR1 SEHNR, CDR2 FQNEAQ (reference sequence). The CDR3 totals 13 residues. CDR3 DNA: TGTGCCAGCAGCTCAAGGTGGGGGGAGCCGCAGTACTTC. As protein: CASSSRWGEPQYF.

The chain combines TRBV5-1 with TRBJ2-1; possibly TRBD1 or TRBD2 for D (5 bases each). The CDR3 runs to 13 residues. With 3 bases removed from V and 11 bases from J, the gap between germline ends came to 15 bases. Germline values: CDR1 SGHRS, CDR2 YFSETQ. The CDR3 protein is CASSSRGLGKQFF. CDR3 DNA sequence: TGCGCCAGCAGCTCGAGGGGTTTGGGAAAGCAGTTCTTC.

Concerning this clonotype itself: A much larger clone lies one base from this, so it may be a read error. This chain connects TRBV7-9 to TRBJ1-5; D remains ambiguous. This CDR3 spans 12 amino acids. V was shortened by 3 bases and J by 11 bases, with 11 bases between the two germline ends. Germline CDR1 and CDR2: SEHNR and FQNEAQ (reference sequence). CDR3 DNA sequence: TGTGCCAGCAGCTTGATCGGGCAGTCCCAGCATTTT. Protein product: CASSLIGQSQHF. Full variable domain (missing parts from reference TRBV7-9 and TRBJ1-5): DTGVSQNPRHKITKRGQNVTFRCDPISEHNRLYWYRQTLGQGPEFLTYFQNEAQLEKSRLLSDRFSAERPKGSFSTLEIQRTEQGDSAMYLCASSLIGQSQHFGDGTRLSIL.

The CDR3 nucleotides read TGTGCCAGCAGTATTTCCCGAGGGGGTATCTATGGCTACACCTTC. The encoded protein is CASSISRGGIYGYTF. V gene TRBV28 combines with J gene TRBJ1-2, with D perhaps matching TRBD1 (6 bases). This CDR3 has 15 amino acids. Deletions cut 5 bases from V and 4 bases from J, with 17 bases between. Germline CDR1 reads MDHEN; CDR2 reads SYDVKM.

As for this clonotype: At one of its ends the junction is not consistent with the germline gene, which may arise from a read error. V and J are TRBV12-3 or TRBV12-4 and TRBJ2-1; tentative D call: TRBD2 (5 bases). The CDR3 consists of 16 residues. The CDR3 DNA reads TGTGCCATCAGTAAAGTTGTGTGGAGGAGCGACAATGAGCGGTTCTTC. Translated, it gives CAISKVVWRSDNERFF.

As for this clonotype: A much larger clone lies one base from this, so it may be a read error. The chain couples TRBV5-4 to TRBJ1-1; 7 positions agree with TRBD1. V dropped 2 bases and J dropped 10; count of bases not matched to a gene: 11. This CDR3 has 14 amino acids. CDR1 is SGHNT and CDR2 is YYREEE in the germline V gene (reference sequence). Here the CDR3 reads CASSLSTGSAGAFF. CDR3 nucleotide sequence: TGTGCCAGCAGCTTATCGACAGGGAGCGCTGGAGCTTTCTTT.

To note about this clonotype: A much larger clone is a single base away; this may be a read error. The chain carries TRBV7-9 and TRBJ2-1; D is undetermined. This CDR3 contains 13 residues. Per the germline V gene, CDR1 is SEHNR and CDR2 is FQNEAQ (reference sequence). The chain's CDR3 is CGSSLVWGGEQFF. Written as DNA, the CDR3 is TGTGGCAGCAGCTTAGTATGGGGTGGTGAGCAGTTCTTC. The full variable domain, completed using reference TRBV7-9 and TRBJ2-1, is DTGVSQNPRHKITKRGQNVTFRCDPISEHNRLYWYRQTLGQGPEFLTYFQNEAQLEKSRLLSDRFSAERPKGSFSTLEIQRTEQGDSAMYLCGSSLVWGGEQFFGPGTRLTVL.

This clonotype was seen just once. Compared with germline, one end of the junction differs, possibly owing to a read error. The rearrangement uses TRBV7-2 and TRBJ1-1; D not certain. This CDR3 contains 11 residues. CDR1 SGHTA and CDR2 FQGNSA come from the germline V gene. For the CDR3, the DNA is TGTGCCAGCAACTTAGTGTCTGTAGCTTTCTTT. Protein: CASNLVSVAFF.

This clonotype was counted at least ten times. The rearrangement uses TRBV29-1 and TRBJ2-7; tentative D call: TRBD2 (5 bases). The CDR3 loop spans 12 amino acids. Trimming cost V 3 bases and J 7 bases, with 13 bases left between them. CDR1 SQVTM and CDR2 ANQGSEA come from the germline V gene. The CDR3 here is CSVEGPAVEQYF. Here the CDR3 DNA reads TGCAGCGTTGAGGGCCCAGCGGTGGAGCAGTACTTC.

A word on this clonotype: Lacking the conserved final phenylalanine or tryptophan, this CDR3 likely reflects a read error. The chain is built from TRBV29-1 and TRBJ2-5, with TRBD1 identical over 9 bases. The ends lost 4 bases at V and 5 bases at J; junction bases unmatched: 11. The CDR3 runs to 15 residues. Germline loops: CDR1 SQVTM, CDR2 ANQGSEA. In DNA, the CDR3 is TGCAGCGTTGGCTCCGAGACAGGGGGATTGGAGACCCAGTACTCC. Translated, it gives CSVGSETGGLETQYS.

As regards this clonotype: The junction does not match germline at one end; this may be a read error. The chain employs TRBV11-2 and TRBJ2-3; 7 bases map to TRBD2. The CDR3 has 17 residues. Germline assignment: CDR1 SGHAT and CDR2 FQNNGV. CDR3 sequence: CASSLMGLATSIDTQYF. The CDR3 DNA is TGTGCCAGCAGCTTAATGGGGCTAGCGACTAGCATAGATACGCAGTATTTT.

Turning to this clonotype: One end of the junction does not line up with germline, which may come from a read error. This chain connects TRBV4-1 to TRBJ2-5; unclear D gene. This CDR3 is 13 amino acids long. Per the germline V gene, CDR1 is MGHRA and CDR2 is YSYEKL. CDR3 nucleotide sequence: TGCGCCAGTAGCCAGTGGAGAAAGGAGACCCCGTACTTC. Its translation: CASSQWRKETPYF.

This clonotype was recorded many times. V is TRBV11-3 and J is TRBJ2-1; no clear D gene. V dropped 2 bases and J dropped 3 bases, with 5 bases sitting between them. The germline CDR1 and CDR2 sequences are SGHNT and YENEEA. This CDR3 spans 13 amino acids. The CDR3 sequence is CASSLRGYNEQFF. The CDR3 region has the DNA TGTGCCAGCAGCTTACGAGGCTACAATGAGCAGTTCTTC.

This clonotype was observed at least ten times. The rearrangement joins TRBV5-6 to TRBJ1-1; weak D call: TRBD1 (5 bases). The CDR3 covers 16 residues. The ends were cut back, 0 bases at V and 4 bases at J, with 16 bases in the middle. Germline V gene sequence: CDR1 SGHDT, CDR2 YYEEEE. For the CDR3, the DNA is TGTGCCAGCAGCTTGGCGCTCGGGGGAGGGAGCACTGAAGCTTTCTTT. This sequence encodes CASSLALGGGSTEAFF.

V usage is TRBV11-2 and J usage is TRBJ2-5, with TRBD2 identical over 7 bases. The CDR3 contains 16 residues. Germline V gene sequence: CDR1 SGHAT, CDR2 FQNNGV. V gave up 7 bases and J gave up 8 bases; unmatched junction bases: 19. The CDR3 sequence is CASNPYGGRTQGTQYF. CDR3 DNA: TGTGCCAGCAACCCCTATGGCGGGAGAACACAAGGTACCCAGTACTTC.

There are a few counts of this clonotype. This chain uses TRBV11-3 with TRBJ2-1, with D possibly matching TRBD2 (6 bases). Germline CDR1 and CDR2: SGHNT and YENEEA. The V gene lost 1 base and the J gene lost 8 bases, with 18 bases spanning the gap. The CDR3 length is 16 residues. CDR3 sequence reads: CASSLGVGGRIDEQFF. The CDR3 nucleotides are TGTGCCAGCAGCTTAGGCGTCGGGGGACGGATCGATGAGCAGTTCTTC. The full variable domain, in which reference TRBV11-3 and TRBJ2-1 provide the parts outside the CDR3, is EAGVVQSPRYKIIEKKQPVAFWCNPISGHNTLYWYLQNLGQGPELLIRYENEEAVDDSQLPKDRFSAERLKGVDSTLKIQPAELGDSAVYLCASSLGVGGRIDEQFFGPGTRLTVL.

This clonotype was seen at least ten times. This chain joins TRBV7-9 and TRBJ2-5; D is undetermined. Per germline, CDR1 SEHNR and CDR2 FQNEAQ (reference sequence). Trimming cost V 5 bases and J 4 bases, with 14 bases left between them. The CDR3 contains 14 residues. CDR3: CASSPLTAGETQYF. CDR3 in DNA: TGTGCCAGCAGCCCACTAACGGCCGGAGAGACCCAGTACTTC. Complete variable domain (other parts from reference TRBV7-9 and TRBJ2-5): DTGVSQNPRHKITKRGQNVTFRCDPISEHNRLYWYRQTLGQGPEFLTYFQNEAQLEKSRLLSDRFSAERPKGSFSTLEIQRTEQGDSAMYLCASSPLTAGETQYFGPGTRLLVL.

As for this clonotype: An end of the junction differs from the germline gene, which may be a read error. The V gene is TRBV28, the J gene TRBJ2-3, with TRBD2 as a possible D gene (5 bases). This CDR3 spans 15 amino acids. The germline CDR1 and CDR2 sequences are MDHEN and SYDVKM. CDR3 sequence (DNA): TGTACCAGCACACCGCACAGAGGGTACACAGATACGCAGTATTTT. This gives the protein CTSTPHRGYTDTQYF.